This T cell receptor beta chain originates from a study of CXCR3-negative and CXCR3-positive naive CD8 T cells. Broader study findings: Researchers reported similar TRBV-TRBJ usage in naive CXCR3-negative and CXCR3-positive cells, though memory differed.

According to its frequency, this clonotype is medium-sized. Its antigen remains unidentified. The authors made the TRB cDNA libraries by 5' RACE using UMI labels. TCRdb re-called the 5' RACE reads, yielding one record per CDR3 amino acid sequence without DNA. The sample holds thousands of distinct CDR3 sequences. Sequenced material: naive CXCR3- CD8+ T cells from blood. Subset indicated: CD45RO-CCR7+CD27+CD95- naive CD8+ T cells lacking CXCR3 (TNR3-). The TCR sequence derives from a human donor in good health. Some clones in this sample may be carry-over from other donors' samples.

The CDR3 protein is CAISLGLEYEQFF. The chain recombines TRBV10-3 with TRBJ2-1; TCRdb's assignment of TRBD2 cannot be checked, as there is no DNA. CDR1 is ENHRY, CDR2 SYGVKD, per germline. The CDR3 totals 13 residues.